A selection of T cell receptor beta chains follows, all from one sample in a study of esophageal squamous cell carcinoma under preoperative chemotherapy. TCRdb reprocessed the PCR reads with MiXCR, giving one entry per CDR3 protein. The sample includes some 11,000 distinct CDR3 sequences, roughly 59% of them seen just once. Sampling took place from a patient given preoperative chemotherapy. These receptors all come from a human donor with esophageal squamous cell carcinoma. The donor label of this sample is uncertain. The CDR3 runs from the conserved cysteine through the conserved F or W. The D gene is left open where the match is weak. Size values are once, few and many counts, or a class for expanded clones, and some rows have none.

few,TRBV6-1,TRBJ2-3,TRBD2,TGTGCCAGCAGTGAGGGGGGAGCGGGAGCCACAGATACGCAGTATTTC,CASSEGGAGATDTQYF
-,TRBV6-1,TRBJ2-3,-,TGTGCCAGCAGGGGGACTAAGCGGGGGCCGGGACTAGAGGGAGTGGGCACAGGGGCGCAGTATTTT,CASRGTKRGPGLEGVGTGAQYF
-,TRBV6-5,TRBJ2-7,-,TGTGCCAGCAGTTACTCGGGGTGGTACGAGCAGTACTTC,CASSYSGWYEQYF
-,TRBV6-1,TRBJ1-5,-,TGTGCCAGCAGTGGGTTAGGGGAACCGAATCAGCCCCAGCATTTT,CASSGLGEPNQPQHF
-,TRBV6-1,TRBJ2-3,-,TGTGCCAGCAGCTCACGAGGTCTCGTCTCGGGGCTGGGGGCCACAAATACGCAGTATTTT,CASSSRGLVSGLGATNTQYF
-,TRBV12-5,TRBJ2-7,-,TGTGCTAGTGGTTTGGCACGGAACTGGGAAATAAATGAGCAGTACTTC,CASGLARNWEINEQYF
few,TRBV10-1,TRBJ2-1,-,TGCGCCAGCAGTGAGTCGGCGGAGGACCATGAGCAGTTCTTC,CASSESAEDHEQFF
-,TRBV19,TRBJ2-7,-,TGTGCCAGTGGGAATACAGGCTTCGGCTACGAGCAGTACTTC,CASGNTGFGYEQYF
-,TRBV7-2,TRBJ2-3,TRBD2,TGTGCCAGCCGCGCACGGGGGGGGGGAGGCAAAAACATTCAGTATTTT,CASRARGGGGKNIQYF
-,TRBV10-3,TRBJ2-3,-,TGTGCCGGGGGTTTAGGGGGGGGAGACCCAGATACGCAGTATTTC,CAGGLGGGDPDTQYF
few,TRBV12-3/TRBV12-4,TRBJ2-5,TRBD2,TGTGCCAGCAAAGCGGGAGCCCAAGAGACCCAGTACTTC,CASKAGAQETQYF
-,TRBV12-3/TRBV12-4,TRBJ2-7,-,TGTGCCAGCAGTTTAGGTGACAGGCGCCGTAACAACTACGAGCAGTACTTC,CASSLGDRRRNNYEQYF
-,TRBV6-1,TRBJ1-3,-,TGTGCCAGCGGCGGTTTGTTCTTTGGAAACACCATATATTTT,CASGGLFFGNTIYF
-,TRBV7-2,TRBJ2-1,-,TGTGCCAGCAGCTTAGGGGCCCCAGGGGGGGGCTACGAGCAGTTCTTC,CASSLGAPGGGYEQFF
once,TRBV6-4,TRBJ2-4,-,TGTGCCAGCAGTGACGGGGCCGTGAGCAAAGATACTCAGTACTTC,CASSDGAVSKDTQYF
-,TRBV7-6,TRBJ2-7,TRBD2,TGTGCCAGCAGCTTAGAACTAGCGGACAATGAGCAGTACTTC,CASSLELADNEQYF
-,TRBV7-6,TRBJ2-2,-,TGTGCCAGCAGCGCCCAACAGGGCTCAAATACCGGGGAGCTGTTTTTT,CASSAQQGSNTGELFF
-,TRBV6-4,TRBJ2-5,TRBD2,TGTGGCGGGGGTATCGGGGGACGTGACCCAGAGACCCAGTACTTC,CGGGIGGRDPETQYF
many,TRBV7-2,TRBJ2-1,TRBD1,TGTGCCAGCAGCTTAAGGACAGGGAATCAAGAGACCCAGTTCTTC,CASSLRTGNQETQFF
once,TRBV6-1,TRBJ2-7,-,TGTGCCAGCAGTGAAAGGGGCAGGGTAAATACGGGCTCCTACGAGCAGTACTTC,CASSERGRVNTGSYEQYF
-,TRBV6-1,TRBJ2-3,-,TGTGCCAGCAGTGAAGATGTGAGGGGGGGAGATACGCAGTATTTT,CASSEDVRGGDTQYF
-,TRBV6-1,TRBJ2-3,-,TGTGCCAGCAGTGACTTGGGGCGGTGCGCCAAAAACACGCAGTATTTT,CASSDLGRCAKNTQYF
-,TRBV6-1,TRBJ2-1,TRBD2,TGTGCCAGCGCGGGACTAGCGGGTTACAATGAGCAGTTCTTC,CASAGLAGYNEQFF
few,TRBV6-4,TRBJ2-1,TRBD1,TGTGCCAGCAGTGACTCAACAGGGGTCAATGAGCAGTTCTTC,CASSDSTGVNEQFF
once,TRBV7-2,TRBJ2-3,-,TGTGCCAGCAGCGTCTCGGGGCGGGGAGCCAAAAACACTCAGTATTTT,CASSVSGRGAKNTQYF
-,TRBV3-1,TRBJ2-1,TRBD1,TGTGCCAGCAGCCAGGAAGACAGGGTCTACAATGAGCAGTTCTTC,CASSQEDRVYNEQFF
-,TRBV6-1,TRBJ2-7,-,TGTGCCAGCAGTGCCTTAGAAGGGGTCCCCTACGAGCAGTACTTC,CASSALEGVPYEQYF
-,TRBV7-2,TRBJ2-7,TRBD1,TGTGCCAGCAGCTCTCTGACAGGGCAGGCCGAGCAGTACTTC,CASSSLTGQAEQYF
once,TRBV12-3/TRBV12-4,TRBJ2-1,-,TGTGCCAGCTCCCAGGGAGCGGCACAGTTCTTC,CASSQGAAQFF
-,TRBV6-1,TRBJ2-3,-,TGTGCCAGCACGGAATTTGGGGGAAGCGACACAGAGACGCAGTATTTC,CASTEFGGSDTETQYF
-,TRBV7-2,TRBJ2-5,-,TGTGCCAGCAGCCCCTTGGCGCTAGTTCAGCTAGAGACCCAGTACTTC,CASSPLALVQLETQYF
few,TRBV7-2,TRBJ2-7,-,TGTGCCAGCAGCTTGGACAACTACAATGAGCAGTACTTC,CASSLDNYNEQYF
-,TRBV11-3,TRBJ2-5,-,TGTGCCAGCAGCTCCCCCGGCTGGGGAGAGACCCAGTACTTC,CASSSPGWGETQYF
-,TRBV7-6,TRBJ2-4,-,TGTGCCAGCAGCCCCGACCCCTACAATGAGCAGTACTTC,CASSPDPYNEQYF
few,TRBV6-1,TRBJ2-2,-,TGTGCCAGCAGTGAACAGGGGCTAAACACCGGGGAGCTGTTTTTT,CASSEQGLNTGELFF
-,TRBV11-2,TRBJ2-1,-,TGTGCCAGCAGCTTAGGGCAGGTTTCCTACAATGAGCAGTTCTTC,CASSLGQVSYNEQFF
few,TRBV27,TRBJ2-7,TRBD2,TGTGCCACCAAAGCGGGAGGGGGGTCTATGTACGAGCAGTACTTC,CATKAGGGSMYEQYF
-,TRBV7-6,TRBJ2-7,-,TGTGCCAGCAGCTTATCAGGATTAAATGAGCAGTACTTC,CASSLSGLNEQYF
-,TRBV6-1,TRBJ1-4,TRBD1,TGTGCCAGCAGCCAGAGGACAGGGGTAGTTGATGAAAAACTGTTTTTT,CASSQRTGVVDEKLFF
few,TRBV6-1,TRBJ2-4,-,TGTGCCAGCAGTGTCTTGGGGCTGTGCGCCAAAAATACGCAGTACTTC,CASSVLGLCAKNTQYF
-,TRBV6-1,TRBJ1-5,-,TGTGCCAGCAGTGAAGCGGGAGGGCCCGATCAGCCCCAGCATTTT,CASSEAGGPDQPQHF
few,TRBV11-2,TRBJ2-3,-,TGTGCCAGCAGCTTAGGGGGGGTAGGCATGGATACGCAGTATTTT,CASSLGGVGMDTQYF
-,TRBV10-2,TRBJ2-2,-,TGCGCCAGCAGTGGGACAACCGGCGGGGAGCTGTTTTTT,CASSGTTGGELFF
few,TRBV14,TRBJ2-1,TRBD2,TGTGCCAGCAGCCAAGGACTAGCGGTCTGGGATGAGCAGTTCTTC,CASSQGLAVWDEQFF
few,TRBV25-1,TRBJ2-1,-,TGTGCCAGCAGTGTTAGCGGCTCCTACAATGAGCAGTTCTTC,CASSVSGSYNEQFF
-,TRBV12-3/TRBV12-4,TRBJ2-7,TRBD2,TGTGCCAGCCTTCCCCCCTCTAGCGGAAGTAAAAATGAGCAGTACTTC,CASLPPSSGSKNEQYF
-,TRBV7-2,TRBJ2-5,-,TGTGCCAGCAGCTTAGGCGCCCGTGAGACCCAGTACTTC,CASSLGARETQYF
-,TRBV11-2,TRBJ2-7,-,TGTGCCAGCAGCTTAGACGACTCCTACGAGCAGTACTTC,CASSLDDSYEQYF
medium-sized,TRBV6-1,TRBJ2-5,-,TGTGCCAGTTCGGCCCTCCAAGAGACCCAGTACTTC,CASSALQETQYF
-,TRBV10-3,TRBJ2-1,-,TGTGCCAAGAGCGAGGAGAGCTCCGAGGAGCTGTTTTTC,CAKSEESSEELFF